The 29 T cell receptor beta chains below all came from one sample that was sequenced in a study of blood T cell repertoires in COVID-19. Assay: immunoSEQ multiplex PCR; the TCRdb copy retains only in-frame clones and omits some. This table holds 250,000 to 350,000 clones, around 90% found once. The sequenced sample was peripheral blood. Every receptor here comes from a woman in her thirties with COVID-19, enrolled during active disease.

The chain couples TRBV7-3 to TRBJ1-1, with D maybe TRBD1 (6 bases). Trimming pared 4 bases from V and 7 bases from J, leaving 13 bases between. The CDR3 has 13 residues. Germline assignment: CDR1 SGHTA and CDR2 FQGTGA. This CDR3 is CASSSHVDSEAFF. The CDR3 nucleotides are TGTGCCAGCAGCTCCCATGTGGACAGTGAAGCTTTCTTT.

This chain links TRBV24-1 with TRBJ2-5; D might be TRBD1 (7 bases). Per the germline V gene, CDR1 is KGHDR and CDR2 is SFDVKD. CDR3 length equals 16 residues. The V and J ends lost 4 bases and 5 bases respectively, with 19 bases between them. The CDR3 here is CATSERRRGLGETQYF. The CDR3 DNA follows: TGTGCCACCAGTGAGCGGCGGAGGGGGCTAGGGGAGACCCAGTACTTC.

This clone has only a few counts. This CDR3 is CASSLRDRDGYTF. As DNA, the CDR3 is TGCGCCAGCAGCCTCCGGGACAGGGATGGCTACACCTTC. The chain links TRBV5-1 to TRBJ1-2; the match to TRBD1 covers 9 bases. The CDR3 length is 13 residues. Germline CDR1 is SGHRS and CDR2 is YFSETQ. V was pared by 4 bases and J by 6 bases, with 4 bases of the junction left unmatched.

In DNA, the CDR3 is TGTGCCAGCAGAACCGGGACAGGGTATGAAAAACTGTTTTTT. It yields the protein CASRTGTGYEKLFF. The chain is built from TRBV27 and TRBJ1-4; 9 bases are shared with TRBD1. Germline trimming cut 6 bases from V and 6 bases from J; bases unmatched to any gene: 5. The V gene's germline CDR1 is MNHEY and CDR2 SMNVEV (reference sequence). This CDR3 comprises 14 residues. Based on the CDR3 plus reference TRBV27 and TRBJ1-4, the full variable domain is EAQVTQNPRYLITVTGKKLTVTCSQNMNHEYMSWYRQDPGLGLRQIYYSMNVEVTDKGDVPEGYKVSRKEKRNFPLILESPSPNQTSLYFCASRTGTGYEKLFFGSGTQLSVL.

The chain joins TRBV30 to TRBJ1-2; D gene uncertain. Trimming removed 1 base from V and 8 bases from J, with 20 bases in between. From germline, CDR1 is GTSNPN and CDR2 SVGIG (reference sequence). This CDR3 spans 15 amino acids. CDR3 protein: CAWSAPESSVRGYTF. In DNA form, the CDR3 reads TGTGCCTGGAGTGCTCCCGAGTCCTCCGTCCGAGGCTACACCTTC.

V and J are TRBV30 and TRBJ2-5; 14 bases fit TRBD2. Germline-derived CDR1 and CDR2 are GTSNPN and SVGIG (reference sequence). V was pared by 3 bases and J by 3 bases, with 9 bases of the junction left unmatched. The CDR3 is 17 amino acids. CDR3 nucleotides: TGTGCCTGGAGCGCCGGACTAGCGGGAGGCGTAGAAGAGACCCAGTACTTC. It specifies CAWSAGLAGGVEETQYF.

The J gene is TRBJ2-7, the V gene TRBV2, with D possibly being TRBD2 (6 bases). CDR3 length: 13 amino acids. Trimming removed 6 bases at V and 3 bases at J, with 12 bases between. The germline CDR1 and CDR2 sequences are SNHLY and FYNNEI. The CDR3 DNA sequence: TGTGCCAGCAGCCGGGACTTGGGCTACGAGCAGTACTTC. Its translation is CASSRDLGYEQYF.

Written as DNA, the CDR3 is TGTGCCAGCAGTGAAGACAGCTATGGCTACACCTTC. Its translation is CASSEDSYGYTF. The chain is built from TRBV6-1 and TRBJ1-2, with D unclear. V was cut by 1 base and J by 4 bases, with 4 bases left in between. The CDR3 runs to 12 residues. Germline CDR1 reads MNHNS; CDR2 reads SASEGT.

The CDR3 here is CASSLPGGDEQFF. The CDR3 DNA reads as TGTGCCAGCAGCCTCCCGGGTGGCGATGAGCAGTTCTTC. This chain links TRBV5-4 with TRBJ2-1; no firm D call. Germline V lookup: CDR1 SGHNT, CDR2 YYREEE (reference sequence). The length of the CDR3 is 13 residues. The V gene lost 4 bases and the J gene lost 8 bases, with 13 bases spanning the gap.

The CDR3 region is CASSLGGARDTEAFF. The CDR3 bases are TGTGCCAGCAGTTTAGGGGGGGCAAGGGACACTGAAGCTTTCTTT. J is TRBJ1-1 and V is TRBV28; D may be TRBD1 (6 bases). Germline CDR1 is MDHEN and CDR2 is SYDVKM. The V end lost 2 bases, the J end lost 3 bases, and 13 bases lay between the germline ends. The CDR3 spans 15 residues.

The rearrangement joins TRBV3-1 (or the pseudogene TRBV3-2) to TRBJ2-3; TRBD2 matches at 7 bases. The germline V gene encodes CDR1 LGHDT and CDR2 YNNKEL (reference sequence). CDR3 length: 15 residues. J lost 6 bases, V lost 5 bases, and 11 bases had no gene match. CDR3 bases: TGTGCCAGCAGCGGTCTCTGGGGAGGGAGGGATACGCAGTATTTT. Amino acid sequence: CASSGLWGGRDTQYF.

The chain links TRBV5-1 to TRBJ2-1; 10 bases are shared with TRBD2. The CDR3 length is 15 residues. Germline CDR1 reads SGHRS; CDR2 reads YFSETQ. V trimming: 4 bases; J trimming: 6 bases; junction bases outside the gene matches: 7. The CDR3 is CASSPGLAFSNEQFF. CDR3 DNA sequence: TGCGCCAGCAGCCCGGGACTAGCGTTTTCCAATGAGCAGTTCTTC.

The V and J genes are TRBV11-2 and TRBJ1-2; no definite D call. Trimming removed 4 bases from V and 4 bases from J, with 16 bases in between. The V gene's germline CDR1 is SGHAT and CDR2 FQNNGV. The CDR3 sequence is 15 residues long. CDR3: CASSSDPGERYGYTF. The CDR3 region has the DNA TGTGCCAGCAGCTCCGACCCTGGGGAGCGCTATGGCTACACCTTC.

The chain has TRBV28 and TRBJ2-3, with TRBD1 as a possible D gene (6 bases). The CDR3 is made up of 15 amino acids. The V gene's germline CDR1 is MDHEN and CDR2 SYDVKM. Deletions cut 6 bases from V and 5 bases from J, with 18 bases between. This CDR3 is CASSTPGQGRDTQYF. In DNA form, the CDR3 reads TGTGCCAGCAGCACTCCCGGCCAGGGGAGAGATACGCAGTATTTT.

This chain connects TRBV25-1 to TRBJ1-1, with TRBD1 as a possible D gene (6 bases). The length of the CDR3 is 15 residues. Germline-derived CDR1 and CDR2 are MGHDK and SYGVNS. V gave up 3 bases and J gave up 0 bases, with 11 bases separating them. Written as DNA, the CDR3 is TGTGCCAGCAGTGATCGGGACACAGTGAACACTGAAGCTTTCTTT. This encodes CASSDRDTVNTEAFF.

DNA of the CDR3: TGTGCCAGCAGCCAAAGACTAGCGGGAGAAGGTGAGCAGTTCTTC. Translated: CASSQRLAGEGEQFF. V gene TRBV7-9 combines with J gene TRBJ2-1, with 12 bases matching TRBD2. V was pared by 5 bases and J by 9 bases, with 8 bases of the junction left unmatched. This CDR3 region has 15 residues. Germline values: CDR1 SEHNR, CDR2 FQNEAQ (reference sequence). Combining the CDR3 with reference TRBV7-9 and TRBJ2-1 gives the whole variable domain DTGVSQNPRHKITKRGQNVTFRCDPISEHNRLYWYRQTLGQGPEFLTYFQNEAQLEKSRLLSDRFSAERPKGSFSTLEIQRTEQGDSAMYLCASSQRLAGEGEQFFGPGTRLTVL.

V is TRBV9 and J is TRBJ2-2, with D possibly TRBD2 on 5 matching bases. V gave up 3 bases and J gave up 2 bases, with 17 bases separating them. The CDR3 is 17 amino acids. Germline V CDR1 and CDR2: SGDLS, YYNGEE. The CDR3 protein is CASSARKGGPNTGELFF. CDR3 in DNA: TGTGCCAGCAGCGCCCGCAAGGGCGGGCCAAACACCGGGGAGCTGTTTTTT.

The chain has TRBV3-1 (or the pseudogene TRBV3-2) and TRBJ2-7; D call uncertain. Trimming took 1 base from V and 5 from J, leaving 9 bases between them. The length of the CDR3 is 13 residues. The germline V gene encodes CDR1 LGHDT and CDR2 YNNKEL (reference sequence). CDR3 sequence (DNA): TGTGCCAGCAGCCAAGTCGGGTCCAACGAGCAGTACTTC. Its protein product is CASSQVGSNEQYF.

The rearrangement joins TRBV4-2 to TRBJ2-7; TRBD2 matches at 13 bases. V was clipped by 3 bases and J by 3 bases; unmatched bases: 14. Germline loops: CDR1 LGHNA, CDR2 YNFKEQ. This CDR3 contains 19 residues. The CDR3 loop reads CASSHDGLAGAKLNYEQYF. CDR3 coding DNA: TGTGCCAGCAGCCATGACGGACTAGCGGGAGCTAAACTCAACTACGAGCAGTACTTC.

This clone was found a few times. This chain joins TRBV6-1 and TRBJ2-7; 7 bases match TRBD2. CDR3 length: 15 residues. V lost 0 bases and J lost 0; bases outside the gene matches: 2. From germline, CDR1 is MNHNS and CDR2 SASEGT. The CDR3 protein is CASSEAGGDSYEQYF. CDR3 coding DNA: TGTGCCAGCAGTGAAGCGGGAGGGGACTCCTACGAGCAGTACTTC.

Note on this clone: The sample carries other DNA sequences with the same CDR3. The chain employs TRBV6-1 and TRBJ2-1, with TRBD2 matching 9 bases. CDR1 MNHNS and CDR2 SASEGT come from the germline V gene. Trimming took 2 bases from V and 1 from J; bases not matched to a gene: 0. This CDR3 is built from 15 residues. This chain's CDR3 is CASSELAGSYNEQFF. The CDR3 DNA reads as TGTGCCAGCAGTGAACTAGCGGGGTCCTACAATGAGCAGTTCTTC.

At least ten counts were recorded for this clone. The chain joins TRBV10-1 to TRBJ2-3, with D maybe TRBD1 (5 bases). Trimming stripped 5 bases from V and 0 bases from J, with 9 bases between. CDR3 length equals 14 residues. Germline CDR1 WNHNN, CDR2 SYGVQD (reference sequence). The CDR3 DNA reads as TGCGCCAGCAGTTTCGGACAAAGCACAGATACGCAGTATTTT. Encoded protein: CASSFGQSTDTQYF.

The chain joins TRBV6-2 or TRBV6-3 to TRBJ2-7; 7 bases map to TRBD1. This CDR3 contains 14 residues. Trimming took 0 bases from V and 3 from J; bases not matched to a gene: 2. Germline assignment: CDR1 MNHEY and CDR2 SVGEGT. The CDR3 bases are TGTGCCAGCAGTTACTCCTCAGGGGGCTACGAGCAGTACTTC. As protein: CASSYSSGGYEQYF.

Concerning this clone: This may arise from a read error, as a much more abundant clone is one base away. Within the sample, other DNA sequences also encode this same CDR3. This chain connects TRBV19 to TRBJ1-6; 8 bases agree with TRBD1. V shed 5 bases and J 6 bases; nucleotides not matched to a gene: 6. Per germline, CDR1 LNHDA and CDR2 SQIVND (reference sequence). The CDR3 contains 15 residues. CDR3 sequence: CASSVDRGGNSPLHF. As DNA, the CDR3 is TGTGCCAGTAGTGTCGACAGGGGAGGTAATTCACCCCTCCACTTT.

The V gene is TRBV9, the J gene TRBJ1-1, with D possibly being TRBD1 (5 bases). V was cut by 0 bases and J by 4 bases, with 16 bases left in between. Germline lookup yields CDR1 SGDLS and CDR2 YYNGEE. This CDR3 is 16 amino acids long. The CDR3 spells CASSVAGRGGGTEAFF. The CDR3 DNA reads TGTGCCAGCAGCGTAGCGGGTCGGGGCGGGGGCACTGAAGCTTTCTTT.

J is TRBJ1-3 and V is TRBV6-6, with 9 bases that match TRBD1. V lost 2 bases, J lost 8 bases, and 7 bases stayed unmatched. This CDR3 has 15 amino acids. Germline values: CDR1 MNHNY, CDR2 SVGAGI (reference sequence). The CDR3 nucleotides read TGTGCCAGCAGTTACCCCGGACAGGGGAAGGACACCATATATTTT. Translating it yields CASSYPGQGKDTIYF.

The V and J genes are TRBV24-1 and TRBJ2-1; TRBD2 is a possible D gene (6 bases). The CDR3 spans 15 residues. The V gene lost 4 bases and the J gene lost 7 bases, with 16 bases spanning the gap. From germline, CDR1 is KGHDR and CDR2 SFDVKD. The CDR3 here is CATSDPPGGVNEQFF. In nucleotides, the CDR3 is TGTGCCACCAGTGACCCCCCCGGGGGAGTGAATGAGCAGTTCTTC.

The gene calls are TRBV15 and TRBJ1-2, with D possibly being TRBD1 (6 bases). Trimming removed 0 bases from V and 7 bases from J, with 15 bases in between. Germline CDR1 is LNHNV and CDR2 is YYDKDF (reference sequence). The CDR3 is 15 residues long. CDR3 sequence: CATSRDLQGNSGYTF. The CDR3 DNA follows: TGTGCCACCAGCAGAGATCTACAGGGTAACAGTGGCTACACCTTC.

The chain is built from TRBV6-5 and TRBJ2-4; tentative D call: TRBD1 (6 bases). The V end was cut by 6 bases, the J end by 3 bases, with 15 bases between. Germline V gene lookup returns CDR1 MNHEY and CDR2 SVGAGI. This CDR3 region has 15 residues. CDR3 in DNA: TGTGCCAGCAGCGATATACAGGGTGGCAAAAACATTCAGTACTTC. Its translation is CASSDIQGGKNIQYF.